This T cell receptor beta chain is drawn from a study of identifying expanded T cells in peripheral blood. The CDR3 contains 13 residues. The V and J ends lost 2 bases and 0 bases respectively, with 5 bases between them. The germline V gene encodes CDR1 SGHTS and CDR2 YDEGEE. Generated by immunoSEQ multiplex PCR, the TCRdb table keeps only in-frame clones and is missing some. The repertoire holds under 85,000 clones, with 84% as singletons. The source is a person aged 18-70 years in good health. The sample comprised blood. This chain links TRBV5-8 with TRBJ1-2; D gene unclear. CDR3 in amino acids: CASSFATNYGYTF. In DNA form, the CDR3 reads TGTGCCAGCAGCTTCGCGACTAACTATGGCTACACCTTC.